Each of the 25 T cell receptor beta chains below was sequenced from the same sample in a study of identical twins. A single record per CDR3 protein comes from TCRdb applying MiXCR to the 5' RACE reads. The sample includes roughly 1.6 million distinct CDR3 sequences, roughly a third of them seen just once. Specimen: cord blood. These receptors originate from a newborn girl in good health.

V gene TRBV6-6 combines with J gene TRBJ2-7; D is unclear. V lost 3 bases and J 2 bases, leaving 8 bases between the germline ends. The CDR3 covers 13 residues. Per germline, CDR1 MNHNY and CDR2 SVGAGI (reference sequence). In DNA form, the CDR3 reads TGTGCCAGCAGTTATTCCCTTACCTACGAGCAGTACTTC. Residues: CASSYSLTYEQYF.

The chain carries TRBV20-1 and TRBJ2-7, with 8 bases that match TRBD1. With 5 bases clipped from V and 7 bases from J, the junction kept 13 bases outside the gene matches. Per germline, CDR1 DFQATT and CDR2 SNEGSKA (reference sequence). CDR3 length equals 14 residues. CDR3 amino acids: CSAENRGSYNEQYF. CDR3 DNA sequence: TGCAGTGCTGAAAACAGGGGGTCCTACAATGAGCAGTACTTC.

This clonotype was recorded many times. V is TRBV12-3 or TRBV12-4 and J is TRBJ1-2; no clear D. Trimming left V 0 bases short and J 8 bases short, with 10 bases between. This CDR3 is 13 amino acids long. The CDR3 protein is CASSLARGRGYTF. The CDR3 bases are TGTGCCAGCAGTTTAGCGCGCGGTAGAGGCTACACCTTC.

This clonotype was counted a few times. The gene calls are TRBV7-2 and TRBJ2-5; 10 bases fit TRBD2. With 2 bases clipped from V and 1 base from J, the junction kept 7 bases outside the gene matches. This CDR3 has 17 amino acids. Germline V lookup: CDR1 SGHTA, CDR2 FQGNSA. The DNA for the CDR3 is TGTGCCAGCAGCTTATCGCCTAGCGGGGGCCCCCAAGAGACCCAGTACTTC. Translation gives CASSLSPSGGPQETQYF. Based on the CDR3 plus reference TRBV7-2 and TRBJ2-5, the full variable domain is GAGVSQSPSNKVTEKGKDVELRCDPISGHTALYWYRQSLGQGLEFLIYFQGNSAPDKSGLPSDRFSAERTGGSVSTLTIQRTQQEDSAVYLCASSLSPSGGPQETQYFGPGTRLLVL.

The chain is built from TRBV12-3 or TRBV12-4 and TRBJ1-2; a weak D match, TRBD1 (5 bases). V was clipped by 3 bases and J by 7 bases, with 15 bases between them. The CDR3 sequence is 14 residues long. CDR3 sequence: CASSLGRGARGYTF. Written as DNA, the CDR3 is TGTGCCAGCAGTTTGGGCCGTGGGGCCCGTGGCTACACCTTC.

Ten or more counts support this clonotype. V is TRBV7-9 and J is TRBJ1-5; D is undetermined. The CDR3 is made up of 17 amino acids. CDR1 and CDR2 from the germline V gene are SEHNR and FQNEAQ (reference sequence). Trimming removed 5 bases at V and 6 bases at J, with 23 bases between. The CDR3 nucleotides read TGTGCCAGCAGCCAGTGGAACCCCAGTGGAACCCCTCAGCCCCAGCATTTT. Translating gives CASSQWNPSGTPQPQHF.

This clonotype has more than one count but fewer than ten. This chain joins TRBV15 and TRBJ1-5, with D maybe TRBD1 (5 bases). V was pared by 1 base and J by 7 bases, with 11 bases between. The CDR3 totals 14 residues. CDR1 and CDR2 from the germline V gene are LNHNV and YYDKDF (reference sequence). This chain's CDR3 is CATSRVAGLQPQHF. CDR3 bases: TGTGCCACCAGCAGAGTGGCAGGGTTACAGCCCCAGCATTTT.

The CDR3 loop is CSARGYRDYPTYEQYF. CDR3 bases: TGCAGTGCTAGAGGATACCGGGACTACCCCACCTACGAGCAGTACTTC. The chain combines TRBV20-1 with TRBJ2-4, with TRBD2 identical over 7 bases. TRBJ2-7 matches the DNA end more closely, so the J call is doubtful. The CDR3 is 16 amino acids. Germline V gene sequence: CDR1 DFQATT, CDR2 SNEGSKA (reference sequence).

The V and J genes are TRBV12-3 or TRBV12-4 and TRBJ2-3; no definite D call. Trimming took 5 bases from V and 12 from J, leaving 12 bases between them. The length of the CDR3 is 11 residues. Here the CDR3 reads CASSHDWNQYF. In DNA, the CDR3 is TGTGCCAGCAGTCACGATTGGAATCAGTATTTT.

This chain links TRBV18 with TRBJ2-5; weak D call: TRBD2 (6 bases). The CDR3 extends over 14 amino acids. V was pared by 3 bases and J by 11 bases, with 19 bases between. Germline CDR1 KGHSH, CDR2 LQKENI. Here the CDR3 reads CASSPASGTQEQYF. The DNA of the CDR3 is TGTGCCAGCTCACCGGCCTCCGGGACTCAGGAGCAGTACTTC.

This chain uses TRBV7-2 with TRBJ2-3; possibly TRBD2 for D (6 bases). V gave up 5 bases and J gave up 4 bases, with 16 bases separating them. Germline V gives CDR1 SGHTA, CDR2 FQGNSA. The CDR3 length is 15 residues. The CDR3 DNA reads as TGTGCCAGCAGCCCTCACCGGGAGAGCGCAGATACGCAGTATTTT. Its translation is CASSPHRESADTQYF.

This clonotype was detected only a few times. The V and J genes are TRBV4-1 and TRBJ2-3, with D perhaps TRBD1 (6 bases). The ends were cut back, 3 bases at V and 3 bases at J, with 13 bases in the middle. This CDR3 has 15 amino acids. Germline CDR1 is MGHRA and CDR2 is YSYEKL. For the CDR3, the DNA is TGCGCCAGCAGCCAGCAGACAGGCTCGACAGATACGCAGTATTTT. Translation gives CASSQQTGSTDTQYF.

The chain links TRBV20-1 to TRBJ2-1, with D hard to call. With 5 bases removed from V and 7 bases from J, the gap between germline ends came to 18 bases. The CDR3 spans 14 residues. The germline V gene encodes CDR1 DFQATT and CDR2 SNEGSKA (reference sequence). The CDR3 sequence: CSAPSGGVRNEQFF. CDR3 DNA: TGCAGTGCTCCCTCTGGCGGCGTCAGGAATGAGCAGTTCTTC.

The rearrangement joins TRBV4-2 to TRBJ2-7; no clear D gene. Deletions cut 0 bases from V and 3 bases from J, with 9 bases between. The length of the CDR3 is 14 residues. Looked up from germline, CDR1 is LGHNA and CDR2 is YNFKEQ. The CDR3 reads CASSQDMAVYEQYF. The CDR3 bases are TGTGCCAGCAGCCAAGATATGGCAGTCTACGAGCAGTACTTC.

Details on this clonotype: A much larger clone is a single base away; this may be a read error. The chain recombines TRBV14 with TRBJ1-1; 7 bases match TRBD1. The V and J ends lost 6 bases and 3 bases, in that order; junction bases with no gene match: 4. This CDR3 has 13 amino acids. CDR1 SGHDN and CDR2 FVKESK come from the germline V gene. The CDR3 reads CASRYRGDTEAFF. The CDR3 DNA follows: TGTGCCAGCAGGTACAGGGGAGACACTGAAGCTTTCTTT.

V and J are TRBV10-3 and TRBJ2-3, with TRBD1 matching 7 bases. The CDR3 sequence is 16 residues long. Germline V gene sequence: CDR1 ENHRY, CDR2 SYGVKD. After removal of 1 base from V and 1 base from J, the junction contained 5 bases not matched to a gene. CDR3 sequence reads: CAISEFSTGRTDTQYF. The CDR3 DNA sequence: TGTGCCATCAGTGAGTTTTCGACAGGGCGCACAGATACGCAGTATTTT.

This clonotype was seen a handful of times. CDR3 nucleotide sequence: TGTGCCAGCAGTGGCCAGGGATACCTAGCCTTGGACACTGAAGCTTTCTTT. It codes for CASSGQGYLALDTEAFF. V and J are TRBV28 and TRBJ1-1; perhaps TRBD1 as D (5 bases). The germline V gene has CDR1 MDHEN and CDR2 SYDVKM. The CDR3 length is 17 residues. Trimming took off 5 bases at V and 3 bases at J, with 22 bases between the two ends.

This clonotype was observed a single time. This chain links TRBV9 with TRBJ1-1; D ambiguous. CDR1 and CDR2 from the germline V gene are SGDLS and YYNGEE. This CDR3 region has 14 residues. Trimming stripped 3 bases from V and 1 base from J, with 10 bases between. CDR3 DNA sequence: TGTGCCAGCAGCGCGGCGTGGAAGAACACTGAAGCTTTCTTT. This codes for CASSAAWKNTEAFF.

The chain links TRBV27 to TRBJ1-2; 8 bases match TRBD1. The V segment lost 7 bases and the J segment 6 bases; nucleotides outside the gene matches: 13. Germline V lookup: CDR1 MNHEY, CDR2 SMNVEV (reference sequence). The CDR3 has 15 residues. CDR3 loop: CASTGPGTGINGYTF. The CDR3 DNA reads as TGTGCCAGCACCGGACCCGGGACAGGCATAAATGGCTACACCTTC.

J is TRBJ2-1 and V is TRBV7-2; D is unclear. Per germline, CDR1 SGHTA and CDR2 FQGNSA. V lost 1 base and J lost 5, with 6 bases in between. The CDR3 extends over 13 amino acids. CDR3 loop: CASSLELNNEQFF. For the CDR3, the DNA is TGTGCCAGCAGCTTAGAACTGAACAATGAGCAGTTCTTC.

V and J are TRBV20-1 and TRBJ2-1, with 8 positions matching TRBD2. Germline CDR1 is DFQATT and CDR2 is SNEGSKA (reference sequence). The CDR3 sequence is 15 residues long. Trimming at V came to 5 bases and at J to 9 bases, leaving 15 bases not matched to a gene. CDR3 nucleotide sequence: TGCAGTGCTGGAGCGGGAGTTATTGGTAGAAGTGAGCAGTTCTTC. As protein: CSAGAGVIGRSEQFF.

This clonotype was picked up a small number of times. The V gene is TRBV24-1, the J gene TRBJ1-2; a possible D gene is TRBD1 (6 bases). The V gene lost 9 bases and the J gene lost 2 bases, with 12 bases spanning the gap. Germline values: CDR1 KGHDR, CDR2 SFDVKD. This CDR3 is built from 13 residues. The CDR3 DNA sequence: TGTGCCACCCTAGGGGGTGAGAACTATGGCTACACCTTC. The encoded protein is CATLGGENYGYTF.

This chain joins TRBV30 and TRBJ2-7; D is ambiguous. CDR3 size: 12 residues. The ends were cut back, 4 bases at V and 6 bases at J, with 13 bases in the middle. The germline gives CDR1 GTSNPN, CDR2 SVGIG (reference sequence). CDR3 in DNA: TGTGCCTGGAATGCCGTCGACTGCGAGCAGTACTTC. This codes for CAWNAVDCEQYF.

The chain is built from TRBV29-1 and TRBJ2-1; TRBD1 agrees at 8 bases. With 6 bases clipped from V and 3 bases from J, the junction kept 4 bases outside the gene matches. Germline V gene sequence: CDR1 SQVTM, CDR2 ANQGSEA. The CDR3 loop spans 13 amino acids. CDR3 protein: CSVRTGNYNEQFF. CDR3 DNA sequence: TGCAGCGTCCGGACAGGGAACTACAATGAGCAGTTCTTC.

In this sample, this clonotype turned up a few times. The V call is TRBV29-1, the J call TRBJ2-7; D uncertain. The CDR3 has 11 residues. CDR1 SQVTM and CDR2 ANQGSEA come from the germline V gene. The germline V and J ends were trimmed by 7 bases and 5 bases, with 12 bases remaining between them. DNA of the CDR3: TGCAGCGGCTCCCTAGGGAACGAGCAGTACTTC. Its translation is CSGSLGNEQYF.